These 4 T cell receptor beta chains came from one sample sequenced in a study of T cell repertoires in cytomegalovirus infection (dated by TCRdb to about 2019). Sequencing relied on an Illumina HiSeq 1500. TCRdb passed the public sequencing reads through fastp at Q25 and MiXCR, retaining productive beta sequences. Every distinct CDR3 protein forms one entry, paired with its most common genes and DNA. This sample is represented by about 140,000 distinct CDR3 sequences; roughly 6.5% of them were singletons. The ten top clones hold roughly 18% of the sample. The sequencing sample was made of PBMCs. The origin of the receptors is a human donor in good health (CMV status not recorded). Some clones in this sample may be carry-over from other donors' samples.

The table lists this clonotype with many counts. CDR3 sequence: CASSFGGARRTEAFF. CDR3 DNA: TGTGCCAGCAGCTTTGGGGGGGCGAGAAGGACTGAAGCTTTCTTT. This chain joins TRBV7-2 and TRBJ1-1; possible D gene TRBD1, 6 bases. Germline V gene sequence: CDR1 SGHTA, CDR2 FQGNSA. V was trimmed by 3 bases and J by 5 bases, leaving 16 bases between them. The CDR3 covers 15 residues.

This clonotype was seen ten or more times. V is TRBV10-3 and J is TRBJ1-1; 12 bases map to TRBD1. Germline V gene lookup returns CDR1 ENHRY and CDR2 SYGVKD. CDR3 length: 16 amino acids. Trimming took 2 bases from V and 5 from J; bases not matched to a gene: 6. The DNA for the CDR3 is TGTGCCATCAGTGAGCCGGGACAGGGGGCCGGGACTGAAGCTTTCTTT. Amino acid sequence: CAISEPGQGAGTEAFF.

This clonotype was detected many times. The V call is TRBV7-2, the J call TRBJ1-3, with D unclear. Germline loops: CDR1 SGHTA, CDR2 FQGNSA. The CDR3 spans 15 residues. The V end lost 3 bases, the J end lost 0 bases, and 9 bases lay between the germline ends. In DNA form, the CDR3 reads TGTGCCAGCAGCTTTGAGGGCTTCTCTGGAAACACCATATATTTT. Translated, it gives CASSFEGFSGNTIYF.

This clonotype was counted ten times or more. This sequence joins TRBV7-2 and TRBJ2-7, with 9 bases matching TRBD1. The V gene's germline CDR1 is SGHTA and CDR2 FQGNSA. The CDR3 sequence is 16 residues long. With V trimmed by 2 bases and J by 4 bases, 9 bases remained unmatched. The DNA of the CDR3 is TGTGCCAGCAGCTTACCGCCGGGACAGGGTGGTTACGAGCAGTACTTC. Protein: CASSLPPGQGGYEQYF.